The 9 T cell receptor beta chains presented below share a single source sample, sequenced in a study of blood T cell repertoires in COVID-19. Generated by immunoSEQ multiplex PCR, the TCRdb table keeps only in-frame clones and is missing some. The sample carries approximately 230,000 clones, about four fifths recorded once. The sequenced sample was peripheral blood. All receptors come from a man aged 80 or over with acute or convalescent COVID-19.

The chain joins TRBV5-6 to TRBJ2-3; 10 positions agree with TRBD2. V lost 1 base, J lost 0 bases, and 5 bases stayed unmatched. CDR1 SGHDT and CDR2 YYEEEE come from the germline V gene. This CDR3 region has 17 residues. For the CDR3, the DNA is TGTGCCAGCAGCTTGAGAAGCGGGAGGGATAGCACAGATACGCAGTATTTT. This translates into CASSLRSGRDSTDTQYF.

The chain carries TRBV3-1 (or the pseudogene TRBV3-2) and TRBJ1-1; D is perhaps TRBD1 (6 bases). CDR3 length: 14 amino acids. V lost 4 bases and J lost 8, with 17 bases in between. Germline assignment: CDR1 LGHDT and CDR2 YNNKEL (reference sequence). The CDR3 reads CASSPPTGKREAFF. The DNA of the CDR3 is TGTGCCAGCAGCCCACCAACAGGGAAGCGGGAAGCTTTCTTT.

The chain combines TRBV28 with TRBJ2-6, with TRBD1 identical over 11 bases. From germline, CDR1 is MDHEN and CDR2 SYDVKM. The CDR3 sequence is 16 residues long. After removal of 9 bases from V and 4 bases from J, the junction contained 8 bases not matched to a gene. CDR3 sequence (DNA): TGTGCCAGTGGACAGGGGGCATCTCTCGGGGCCAACGTCCTGACTTTC. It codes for CASGQGASLGANVLTF.

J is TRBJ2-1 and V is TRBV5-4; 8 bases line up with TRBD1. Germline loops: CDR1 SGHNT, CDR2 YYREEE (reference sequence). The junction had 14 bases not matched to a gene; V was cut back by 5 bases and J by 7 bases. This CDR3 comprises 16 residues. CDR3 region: CASRSPQGALTNEQFF. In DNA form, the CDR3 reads TGTGCCAGCAGATCCCCCCAGGGGGCGCTAACTAATGAGCAGTTCTTC.

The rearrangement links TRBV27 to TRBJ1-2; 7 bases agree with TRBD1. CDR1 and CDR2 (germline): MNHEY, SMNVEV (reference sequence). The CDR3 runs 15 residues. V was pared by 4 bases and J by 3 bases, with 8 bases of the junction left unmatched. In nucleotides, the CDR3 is TGTGCCAGCAGTTCCATCCGACAGGGAGACTATGGCTACACCTTC. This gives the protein CASSSIRQGDYGYTF.

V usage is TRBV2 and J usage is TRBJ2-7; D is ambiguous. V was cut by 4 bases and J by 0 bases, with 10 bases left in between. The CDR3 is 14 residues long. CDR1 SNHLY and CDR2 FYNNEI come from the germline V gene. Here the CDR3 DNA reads TGTGCCAGCAGTGGCCAGGTCTACTCCTACGAGCAGTACTTC. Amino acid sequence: CASSGQVYSYEQYF.

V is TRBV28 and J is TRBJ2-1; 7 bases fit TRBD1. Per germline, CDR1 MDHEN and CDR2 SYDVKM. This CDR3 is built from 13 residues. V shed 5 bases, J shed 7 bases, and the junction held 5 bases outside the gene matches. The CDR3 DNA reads TGTGCCAGCAGTAAACAGGGGTTGAATGAGCAGTTCTTC. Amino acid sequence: CASSKQGLNEQFF. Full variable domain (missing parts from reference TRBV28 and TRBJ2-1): DVKVTQSSRYLVKRTGEKVFLECVQDMDHENMFWYRQDPGLGLRLIYFSYDVKMKEKGDIPEGYSVSREKKERFSLILESASTNQTSMYLCASSKQGLNEQFFGPGTRLTVL.

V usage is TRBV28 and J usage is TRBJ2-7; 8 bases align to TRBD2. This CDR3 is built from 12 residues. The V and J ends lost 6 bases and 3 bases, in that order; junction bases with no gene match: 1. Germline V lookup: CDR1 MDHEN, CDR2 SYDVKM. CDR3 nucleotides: TGTGCCAGCAGAGCGGGAGTCTACGAGCAGTACTTC. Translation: CASRAGVYEQYF.

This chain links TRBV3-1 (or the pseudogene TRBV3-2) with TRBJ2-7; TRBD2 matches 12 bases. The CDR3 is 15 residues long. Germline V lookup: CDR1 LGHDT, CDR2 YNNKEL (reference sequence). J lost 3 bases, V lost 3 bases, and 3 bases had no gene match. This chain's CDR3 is CASSQGLAGFYEQYF. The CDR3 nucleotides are TGTGCCAGCAGCCAGGGACTAGCGGGTTTCTACGAGCAGTACTTC.